The present T cell receptor beta chain was sequenced within a study of shared clonotypes between healthy human individuals (dated by TCRdb to the early 2020s). In the study overall: The cohort included three men and two women between 18 and 49 years of age. For each donor, CD4 naive and CD4 memory were each given three plates, CD8 naive was given two plates, and CD8 memory was given one plate. The study deeply sequenced blood TCR repertoires of five healthy adults to estimate repertoire size and the extent of clonotype sharing between individuals. To increase sequencing depth and limit assay-specific biases, TCR repertoire library preparation and sequencing were carried out by different laboratories using diverse techniques. Per donor, leukapheresis produced somewhere between about 0.9 and 9 billion PBMCs.

As concerns this clone: Its antigen is not yet known. There are no base qualities to consult, and no much larger clone falls within one base.

Overall study outcomes, separate from this receptor: Sampling was limited to blood, and TCR repertoires in tissue likely differ from TCR repertoires in blood. Even with the large sequencing depth, rarefaction of the sorted-subset datasets indicated that sequencing was incomplete. Estimated clonotype richness was generally larger for naive than for memory subsets. Pairwise subsampling led to the expectation that sequencing depth would affect the degree of clonotype sharing among donors. The small number of donors limited the genetic and exposure-history diversity represented. When four donors were compared, the shared fraction of clonotypes was roughly 4.8% for naive CD4, around 3.5% for naive CD8, roughly 2.3% for memory CD4, and roughly 0.4% for memory CD8. Higher generation probabilities were observed for clonotypes shared by all four sorted-subset donors than for non-shared clonotypes.

The CDR3 spans 18 residues, from the cysteine through the phenylalanine. Of the read, only the CDR3 DNA is kept; its 54 bases are in frame from base 1. Unmatched junction bases come to 20, with V trimmed by 4 bases and J by 8 bases. For CDR1 and CDR2, the germline V gene lists MGHRA and YSYEKL. Using the deep immunoSEQ assay, TCR CDR3 regions were amplified from genomic DNA by multiplex PCR. For each cell subset, the extracted genomic DNA was distributed evenly across all wells of several immunoSEQ 96-well plates, and each plate served as one replicate. For sorted subsets, each replicate PCR was loaded with 200 ng genomic DNA, equivalent to 25,000 to 35,000 T cell genomes. Purified libraries were measured with a Qubit 3.0 fluorometer, size-checked on a Bioanalyzer 2100, and measured again with the KAPA Library Quantification kit. A separate single-read 150-cycle Illumina NextSeq 550 flow cell was used to sequence each immunoSEQ 96-well plate. The authors' analysis ran thus. The immunoSEQ output contained only junctional sequences without quality scores, so filtering could not match that applied to full-length reads. To assign V/J genes and CDR3, sequences were annotated using PyIR, a Python wrapper for IgBLAST v1.9, with IMGT germline references. Any read was removed if the V/J assignment was weak (E-value above 1e-6), the CDR3 was missing, or the read contained stop codons, out-of-frame junctions, or ambiguous translated residues. V3J clonotypes were defined as sequences sharing an identical inferred V gene, J gene, and CDR3 amino acid sequence. Percentage overlap between repertoires was computed as shared unique clonotypes divided by the size of the smaller repertoire. Repertoire richness was assessed with RTK rarefaction, the Chao1 estimator, and Recon v2.1 estimates of unobserved clonotypes. Generation probabilities were computed with OLGA for all TCRbeta clonotypes obtained by the gDNA method from a handful of donors. TCRdb mirrors the immuneACCESS table, restricted to in-frame sequences. Some clones are absent from its copies; in checked studies, under half trace to an unresolved V gene, and the reason for the others is unknown. V and J calls and clone size are copied from that table; D and trimming were computed from the DNA. Present in this sample are about 2 million clones, 90% to 95% of which were seen just once. Under 0.15% of the sample belongs to the ten largest clones.

Donors were healthy HIV-negative adults with no recently reported acute infections or vaccinations. Every donor was a Caucasian adult residing in Nashville, Tennessee, USA. Magnetic negative selection was used to enrich CD4+ T cells, after which naive cells were positively selected on CD45RA and the negative fraction became the memory subset. Blood was collected by leukapheresis, and PBMCs were isolated by Ficoll-Histopaque density gradient centrifugation and then cryopreserved in liquid nitrogen vapor phase. Analytical flow cytometry was used to check the purity and quantity of every magnetically sorted T cell population. Genomic DNA was isolated from each sorted fraction and quantified by UV absorbance on a Nanodrop 2000c.

The sequence came from a man aged 18 to 29 in good health. The sample taken for sequencing was naive CD4+ T cells sorted from blood. The cell subset or site label for this specimen denotes: CD45RA+ positively selected. The chain uses TRBV4-1 and TRBJ1-2, with 9 bases in between that match TRBD1. The DNA sequence is given as TGCGCCAGCAGCCTACCCCGACCGGGACAGGGTGAGTTGCGAGGCTACACCTTC. It translates as CASSLPRPGQGELRGYTF.